Given below is one T cell receptor (beta chain) in context. Its matching antigen is unknown. TCR beta cDNA libraries included unique molecular identifiers. TCRdb reanalysed the PCR reads using MiXCR and keeps one entry per CDR3 protein. The sample holds around 770,000 distinct CDR3 sequences, 46% seen once. This record comes from a study of post-analysis software for immune sequencing data. About the research overall: Recorded disease courses covered relapsing-remitting, secondary progressive and progressive-relapsing multiple sclerosis. Some patients had no subtype annotation.

Study conclusions and caveats: Controls' normalized Chao1 diversity significantly exceeded that of multiple sclerosis patients.

Material: blood. The source is a girl aged 10 to 17 with multiple sclerosis.

The CDR3 loop reads CSARRGSPNYGYTF. CDR3 nucleotide sequence: TGCAGCGCCCGCCGAGGTTCGCCGAACTATGGCTACACCTTC. V usage is TRBV29-1 and J usage is TRBJ1-2; D call uncertain. The CDR3 covers 14 residues. Trimming took 7 bases from V and 2 from J, leaving 17 bases between them. Germline CDR1 is SQVTM and CDR2 is ANQGSEA.